Presented here are 30 T cell receptor beta chains from one specimen sequenced in a study of T cells in women clearing cervical HPV infection. Profiled with immunoSEQ multiplex PCR; TCRdb holds only in-frame clones, not every one. The sample holds approximately 16,000 clones. Sample: blood buffy coat. These TCRs come from a woman aged 18-69 years with a cervical HPV16 infection that either progressed to CIN3+ or cleared (not recorded which).

Concerning this clone itself: The read ends 3 residues shy of where the CDR3 ends; the end is completed using the germline J gene. The chain links TRBV11-1 to TRBJ2-1, with D unclear. The ends were cut back, 2 bases at V and 2 bases at J, with 10 bases in the middle. CDR3 length: 15 residues. From germline, CDR1 is SGHAT and CDR2 FQDESV (reference sequence). CDR3 amino acids: CASSLTSGTYNEQFF. The covered CDR3 bases are TGTGCCAGCAGCTTAACCTCGGGTACCTACAATGAG.

On this clone: The CDR3 end is not reached by the read, which stops 3 residues before it; the germline J gene fills it in. The J gene is TRBJ2-7, the V gene TRBV7-9, with TRBD1 identical over 11 bases. Germline V CDR1 and CDR2: SEHNR, FQNEAQ (reference sequence). With V trimmed by 6 bases and J by 2 bases, 3 bases remained unmatched. CDR3 length equals 14 residues. The part of the CDR3 DNA that was read is TGTGCCAGCAGAAAGGGACAGGGGGCCTACGAG. Translated, it gives CASRKGQGAYE. The CDR3 reads in full as CASRKGQGAYEQYF.

As regards this clone: The read falls 3 residues short of the CDR3 end, and the missing part is taken from the germline J gene. Other nucleotide sequences from this sample produce the same CDR3. V gene TRBV18 combines with J gene TRBJ2-2; D is unresolved. This CDR3 is built from 18 residues. The V end lost 0 bases, the J end lost 1 base, and 15 bases lay between the germline ends. The V gene's germline CDR1 is KGHSH and CDR2 LQKENI. CDR3 amino acids: CASSPPNPQAGNTGELFF. The sequenced CDR3 bases are TGTGCCAGCTCACCACCAAATCCCCAGGCAGGGAACACCGGGGAG.

Notes on this clone: The sequenced fragment ends 3 residues before the CDR3 boundary, so the rest is inferred from the germline J gene. This sequence joins TRBV6-2 or TRBV6-3 and TRBJ2-1, with no clear D. Germline CDR1 reads MNHEY; CDR2 reads SVGEGT. The CDR3 runs to 12 residues. V lost 5 bases, J lost 9 bases, and 11 bases lay in between. The part of the CDR3 DNA that was read is TGTGCCAGCAGTCGGAACTCGGGTGAG. Amino acid sequence: CASSRNSGE. The whole CDR3 sequence is CASSRNSGEQFF.

In regard to this clone: The observed sequence ends 3 residues before the CDR3 terminus, with the missing tail filled in from the germline J gene. J is TRBJ1-5 and V is TRBV27; no firm D call. Germline CDR1 and CDR2: MNHEY and SMNVEV (reference sequence). The CDR3 length is 13 residues. V gave up 8 bases and J gave up 0 bases, with 8 bases separating them. The CDR3 loop reads CASAEYSNQPQHF. The covered CDR3 bases are TGTGCCAGCGCAGAGTATAGCAATCAGCCC.

To note about this clone: The CDR3 is cut off 3 residues early in the read; its end comes from the germline J gene. The rearrangement links TRBV11-3 to TRBJ1-1; 8 positions match TRBD1. The CDR3 consists of 15 residues. V lost 5 bases, J lost 7 bases, and 12 bases stayed unmatched. Looked up from germline, CDR1 is SGHNT and CDR2 is YENEEA. CDR3 residues: CASSSPGTGKYEAFF. CDR3 DNA (partial): TGTGCCAGCAGCAGCCCCGGGACAGGAAAATATGAA.

Of note for this clone: The CDR3 is cut off 3 residues early in the read; its end comes from the germline J gene. This chain links TRBV19 with TRBJ2-3, with D possibly matching TRBD1 (6 bases). The CDR3 has 15 amino acids. Germline V gene sequence: CDR1 LNHDA, CDR2 SQIVND (reference sequence). CDR3: CASSRGSSKGEAQYF. The part of the CDR3 DNA that was read is TGTGCCAGTAGTCGAGGTAGCTCCAAGGGGGAAGCG.

This clone counts as medium-sized by frequency. Coverage ceases 3 residues before the CDR3 finishes, and the germline J gene fills in the end. The chain joins TRBV7-4 to TRBJ1-3, with D uncertain. CDR1 SGHVT and CDR2 SQSDAQ come from the germline V gene. Trimming removed 6 bases from V and 0 bases from J, with 9 bases in between. The CDR3 loop spans 14 amino acids. CDR3 DNA, as far as it was read: TGTGCCAGCAGACTCTTAAGCTCTGGAAACACC. This gives the protein CASRLLSSGNT. In full, the CDR3 is CASRLLSSGNTIYF.

Concerning this clone: From the germline J gene comes the end of the CDR3, since the read stops 3 residues before it. The rearrangement links TRBV30 to TRBJ2-3; perhaps TRBD1 as D (6 bases). The V and J ends lost 5 bases and 0 bases respectively, with 12 bases between them. The CDR3 sequence is 14 residues long. Germline V CDR1 and CDR2: GTSNPN, SVGIG (reference sequence). The sequenced CDR3 bases are TGTGCCTGGGAGACAGGCGAAAGCACAGATACG. This codes for CAWETGESTDT. The full CDR3 sequence reads CAWETGESTDTQYF.

Worth noting for this clone: The read ends 3 residues shy of where the CDR3 ends; the end is completed using the germline J gene. This chain joins TRBV7-9 and TRBJ2-1; 10 bases match TRBD2. After removal of 6 bases from V and 6 bases from J, the junction contained 8 bases not matched to a gene. The CDR3 is made up of 15 amino acids. Germline lookup yields CDR1 SEHNR and CDR2 FQNEAQ (reference sequence). The CDR3 DNA, read in part, is TGTGCCAGCAGGGCTAGCGGGGGTATCGGCAATGAG. Its translation is CASRASGGIGNE. From start to end, the CDR3 is CASRASGGIGNEQFF.

About this clone: Read data end 3 residues before the CDR3 end; the end is taken from the germline J gene. The chain joins TRBV2 to TRBJ2-3, with TRBD2 matching 8 bases. CDR3 length: 15 residues. Germline values: CDR1 SNHLY, CDR2 FYNNEI. The trim removed 5 bases at V and 3 bases at J, leaving 7 bases unmatched. The CDR3: CASSLAGYGTDTQYF. The sequenced CDR3 bases are TGTGCCAGCAGTTTAGCGGGATACGGGACAGATACG.

CDR3 DNA, as far as it was read: TGTGCCAGTAAGCCAGCGGGGGAAGGTGGGGCCAACGTA. Encoded protein: CASKPAGEGGANV. From start to end, the CDR3 is CASKPAGEGGANVLFF. The chain couples TRBV19 to TRBJ1-4, with D possibly being TRBD1 (5 bases). The CDR3 end falls 3 residues outside the read, so it is completed with the germline J gene. The CDR3 covers 16 residues. The germline V gene has CDR1 LNHDA and CDR2 SQIVND (reference sequence).

Of note for this clone: The CDR3 end is not reached by the read, which stops 3 residues before it; the germline J gene fills it in. The chain links TRBV6-1 to TRBJ2-6, with a tentative D call TRBD1 (5 bases). The CDR3 is 17 residues long. The germline V gene has CDR1 MNHNS and CDR2 SASEGT. Trimming left V 2 bases short and J 4 bases short, with 15 bases between. The part of the CDR3 DNA that was read is TGTGCCAGCAGTGAAAGCGCAGGGCCAAGAGGGGCCAACGTC. It translates to CASSESAGPRGANV. The full CDR3 is CASSESAGPRGANVLTF.

For this clone: From the germline J gene comes the end of the CDR3, since the read stops 3 residues before it. The V and J genes are TRBV5-3 and TRBJ2-2; 8 bases match TRBD2. TRBV5-3 is marked as an open reading frame, function uncertain. The CDR3 extends over 16 amino acids. The junction had 11 bases not matched to a gene; V was cut back by 6 bases and J by 4 bases. The DNA read from the CDR3 is TGTGCCAGAACGTTTGGACTAGCAAGAGTCACCGGGGAG. It is translated as CARTFGLARVTGE. The CDR3 as a whole reads CARTFGLARVTGELFF.

Concerning this clone itself: The CDR3 end falls 3 residues outside the read, so it is completed with the germline J gene. The V call is TRBV13, the J call TRBJ1-2; possibly TRBD1 for D (5 bases). Germline CDR1 is PRHDT and CDR2 is FYEKMQ (reference sequence). CDR3 length equals 19 residues. V was clipped by 7 bases and J by 0 bases, with 27 bases between them. The CDR3 loop reads CASNERGAFGPSANYGYTF. The CDR3 bases that were read are TGTGCCAGCAACGAGAGGGGCGCTTTCGGCCCTTCGGCTAACTATGGC.

Notes on this clone: The read ends 3 residues before the CDR3 terminus; that terminus is restored from the germline J gene. V usage is TRBV20-1 and J usage is TRBJ1-1; no clear D. The CDR3 sequence is 12 residues long. Germline CDR1 and CDR2: DFQATT and SNEGSKA (reference sequence). V lost 6 bases to trimming and J lost 4 bases, with 12 bases between them. CDR3 bases read: TGCAGTGCCAGCGAAATGTCCACTGAA. Its protein product is CSASEMSTE. The entire CDR3 is CSASEMSTEAFF.

Remarks on this clone: Read coverage stops 3 residues before the CDR3 terminus; the germline J gene supplies the remainder. This chain uses TRBV5-4 with TRBJ2-1; 11 nucleotides agree with TRBD2. The length of the CDR3 is 15 residues. Germline CDR1 reads SGHNT; CDR2 reads YYREEE (reference sequence). V shed 4 bases, J shed 4 bases, and the junction held 4 bases outside the gene matches. Incomplete CDR3 DNA: TGTGCCAGCAGCGCCCGACTAGCGGGATACAATGAG. This sequence encodes CASSARLAGYNE. The full CDR3 reads CASSARLAGYNEQFF.

A remark on this clone: The missing CDR3 end, 3 residues past where the read stops, is filled in from the germline J gene. The rearrangement links TRBV5-6 to TRBJ1-5; D unclear. The CDR3 has 12 residues. Deletions cut 2 bases from V and 4 bases from J, with 4 bases between. The V gene's germline CDR1 is SGHDT and CDR2 YYEEEE. CDR3: CASSLLNQPQHF. The DNA read from the CDR3 is TGTGCCAGCAGCTTACTTAATCAGCCC. Variable domain in full (rest from reference TRBV5-6 and TRBJ1-5): DAGVTQSPTHLIKTRGQQVTLRCSPKSGHDTVSWYQQALGQGPQFIFQYYEEEERQRGNFPDRFSGHQFPNYSSELNVNALLLGDSALYLCASSLLNQPQHFGDGTRLSIL.

Worth noting for this clone: The read terminates 3 residues before the CDR3 end, so the remaining end is supplied by the germline J gene. The rearrangement links TRBV6-1 to TRBJ2-2; 9 bases are shared with TRBD2. After removal of 4 bases from V and 4 bases from J, the junction contained 4 bases not matched to a gene. This CDR3 region has 15 residues. Per the germline V gene, CDR1 is MNHNS and CDR2 is SASEGT. Incomplete CDR3 DNA: TGTGCCAGCAGTGCTAGCGGGACGAGCACCGGGGAG. Its translation is CASSASGTSTGE. The entire CDR3 is CASSASGTSTGELFF.

As to this clone: The read gets to within 3 residues of the CDR3 end, and the germline J gene fills in the rest. The V and J genes are TRBV27 and TRBJ2-3, with 9 bases that match TRBD2. The CDR3 covers 14 residues. V was pared by 7 bases and J by 5 bases, with 7 bases of the junction left unmatched. From germline, CDR1 is MNHEY and CDR2 SMNVEV (reference sequence). Here the CDR3 reads CASTGGGAQDTQYF. CDR3 bases read: TGTGCCAGCACCGGCGGGGGGGCCCAAGATACG.

Of note for this clone: The read stops 3 residues short of the end of the CDR3; the missing end is completed from the germline J gene. J is TRBJ1-2 and V is TRBV7-8; 10 positions agree with TRBD1. The CDR3 has 13 residues. Looked up from germline, CDR1 is SGHVS and CDR2 is FQNEAQ. The CDR3 protein is CASSSDRGNDYTF. CDR3 bases read: TGTGCCAGCAGCTCGGACAGGGGGAATGAC. Full variable domain (remainder filled in from reference TRBV7-8 and TRBJ1-2): GAGVSQSPRYKVAKRGQDVALRCDPISGHVSLFWYQQALGQGPEFLTYFQNEAQLDKSGLPSDRFFAERPEGSVSTLKIQRTQQEDSAVYLCASSSDRGNDYTFGSGTRLTVV.

Comment on this clone: The read ends 3 residues shy of where the CDR3 ends; the end is completed using the germline J gene. The chain has TRBV28 and TRBJ2-7, with 8 bases fitting TRBD2. Germline V gene data show CDR1 as MDHEN and CDR2 as SYDVKM. The CDR3 totals 15 residues. J lost 1 base, V lost 8 bases, and 10 bases had no gene match. The sequenced part of the CDR3 DNA is TGTGCCAGCGAGAGAAGCGGGAGCACTTCCTACGAG. Encoded protein: CASERSGSTSYE. The entire CDR3 protein is CASERSGSTSYEQYF.

About this clone: The DNA ends 3 residues before the CDR3 does, and the rest of the CDR3 is filled in from the germline J gene. V gene TRBV18 combines with J gene TRBJ2-3; weak D call: TRBD2 (7 bases). CDR3 length: 15 residues. V lost 3 bases and J lost 6, with 16 bases in between. Germline-derived CDR1 and CDR2 are KGHSH and LQKENI. CDR3 bases read: TGTGCCAGCTCACCGGGCGGGGGCCAAACCGATACG. Its protein product is CASSPGGGQTDT. The whole CDR3 region reads CASSPGGGQTDTQYF.

Details on this clone: The read finishes 3 residues shy of the CDR3 end, and the germline J gene is used to complete it. The chain is built from TRBV19 and TRBJ2-2, with D perhaps matching TRBD1 (6 bases). The CDR3 runs to 17 residues. Germline V gene data show CDR1 as LNHDA and CDR2 as SQIVND (reference sequence). The covered CDR3 bases are TGTGCCAGTAGTGCTCGTCTGGACAGCTCCTATAATTCGCCG. Its translation: CASSARLDSSYNSP. The entire CDR3 reads CASSARLDSSYNSPLFF.

Comment on this clone: The CDR3 end lies 3 residues beyond the end of the read and is filled in from the germline J gene. The rearrangement links TRBV7-2 to TRBJ2-3; TRBD1 matches at 9 bases. The CDR3 runs to 15 residues. Germline V gene lookup returns CDR1 SGHTA and CDR2 FQGNSA. The CDR3 loop is CASSRGQGVLQPQYF. CDR3 DNA (partial): TGTGCCAGCAGCAGGGGACAGGGAGTGTTGCAGCCG.

Comments on this clone: The CDR3 goes on 3 residues after the read ends, and that part is filled in from the germline J gene. V usage is TRBV7-6 and J usage is TRBJ1-1; D is perhaps TRBD1 (5 bases). The CDR3 totals 13 residues. Germline CDR1 and CDR2: SGHVS and FNYEAQ. Trimming removed 3 bases at V and 3 bases at J, with 8 bases between. CDR3 amino acids: CASSFGRDTEAFF. The CDR3 DNA, read in part, is TGTGCCAGCAGCTTTGGCAGGGACACTGAA.

Turning to this clone: The CDR3 end lies 3 residues beyond the end of the read and is filled in from the germline J gene. The chain has TRBV11-3 and TRBJ1-2; D remains unclear. Looked up from germline, CDR1 is SGHNT and CDR2 is YENEEA. The CDR3 runs 14 residues. Trimming shortened V by 0 bases and J by 5 bases, and 10 bases separated the two germline ends. The DNA read from the CDR3 is TGTGCCAGCAGCTTAGAGGACTCCCAATATGGC. This gives the protein CASSLEDSQYG. The whole CDR3 protein reads CASSLEDSQYGYTF.

Comment on this clone: The read ends 3 residues early relative to the CDR3; the germline J gene fills the gap. The rearrangement joins TRBV6-2 or TRBV6-3 to TRBJ1-1; no definite D call. Germline CDR1 is MNHEY and CDR2 is SVGEGT. With 6 bases removed from V and 1 base from J, the gap between germline ends came to 6 bases. CDR3 length: 12 amino acids. CDR3 in amino acids: CASSFRNTEAFF. The part of the CDR3 DNA that was read is TGTGCCAGCAGCTTCCGGAACACTGAA.

The CDR3 spells CSAPLAGLYNEQFF. The DNA read from the CDR3 is TGCAGTGCTCCTCTAGCGGGCCTTTACAATGAG. The V and J genes are TRBV20-1 and TRBJ2-1, with 8 positions matching TRBD2. The read terminates 3 residues before the CDR3 end, so the remaining end is supplied by the germline J gene. J was trimmed by 4 bases and V by 5 bases; bases with no gene match: 7. The germline CDR1 and CDR2 sequences are DFQATT and SNEGSKA (reference sequence). The CDR3 length is 14 residues.

Remarks on this clone: The CDR3 goes on 3 residues after the read ends, and that part is filled in from the germline J gene. This chain joins TRBV5-1 and TRBJ1-1; TRBD1 matches at 7 bases. The CDR3 covers 14 residues. Germline V gene sequence: CDR1 SGHRS, CDR2 YFSETQ. Incomplete CDR3 DNA: TGCGCCAGCAGTCAGCTAAGACAGGGAGAGACA. Its translation: CASSQLRQGET. The whole CDR3 protein is CASSQLRQGETAFF.